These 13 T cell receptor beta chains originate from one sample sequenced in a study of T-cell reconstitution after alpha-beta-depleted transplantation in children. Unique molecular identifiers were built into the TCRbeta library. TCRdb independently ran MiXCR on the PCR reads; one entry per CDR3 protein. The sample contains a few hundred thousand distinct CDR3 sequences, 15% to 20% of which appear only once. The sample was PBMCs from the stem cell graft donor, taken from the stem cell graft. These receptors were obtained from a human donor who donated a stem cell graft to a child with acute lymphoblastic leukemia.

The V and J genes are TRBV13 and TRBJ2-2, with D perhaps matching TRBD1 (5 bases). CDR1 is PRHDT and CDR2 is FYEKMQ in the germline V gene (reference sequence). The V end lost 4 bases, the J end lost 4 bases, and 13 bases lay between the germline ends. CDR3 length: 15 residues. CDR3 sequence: CASSSEGAPTGELFF. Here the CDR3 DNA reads TGTGCCAGCAGCTCTGAAGGGGCCCCCACCGGGGAGCTGTTTTTT.

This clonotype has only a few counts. As DNA, the CDR3 is TGTGCCAGCAGTGACTGGTCCGGCTACACCTTC. Its protein is CASSDWSGYTF. V and J are TRBV6-1 and TRBJ1-2; D call uncertain. CDR1 and CDR2 (germline): MNHNS, SASEGT. Deletions cut 3 bases from V and 8 bases from J, with 7 bases between. This CDR3 spans 11 amino acids.

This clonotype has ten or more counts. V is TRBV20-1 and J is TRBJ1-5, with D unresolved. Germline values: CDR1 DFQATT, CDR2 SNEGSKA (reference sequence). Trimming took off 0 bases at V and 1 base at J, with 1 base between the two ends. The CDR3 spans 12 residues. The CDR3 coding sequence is TGCAGTGCTAGAGAGAGCAATCAGCCCCAGCATTTT. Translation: CSARESNQPQHF.

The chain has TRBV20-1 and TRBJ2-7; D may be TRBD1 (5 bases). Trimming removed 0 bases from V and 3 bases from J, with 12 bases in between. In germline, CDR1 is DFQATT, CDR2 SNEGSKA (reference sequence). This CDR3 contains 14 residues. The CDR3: CSARDPGSGYEQYF. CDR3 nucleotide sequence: TGCAGTGCTAGAGATCCAGGGTCGGGCTACGAGCAGTACTTC.

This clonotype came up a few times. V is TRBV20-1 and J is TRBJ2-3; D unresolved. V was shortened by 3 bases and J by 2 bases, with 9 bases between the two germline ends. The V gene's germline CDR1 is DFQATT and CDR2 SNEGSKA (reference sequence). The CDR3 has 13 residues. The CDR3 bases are TGCAGTGCTAGGCTAGTGCTCACAGATACGCAGTATTTT. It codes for CSARLVLTDTQYF.

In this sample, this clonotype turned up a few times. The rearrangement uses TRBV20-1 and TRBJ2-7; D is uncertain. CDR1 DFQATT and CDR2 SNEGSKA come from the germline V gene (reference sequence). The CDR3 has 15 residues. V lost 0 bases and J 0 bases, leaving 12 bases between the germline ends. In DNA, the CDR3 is TGCAGTGCTAGAGATCGCGACACCATCTCCTACGAGCAGTACTTC. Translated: CSARDRDTISYEQYF.

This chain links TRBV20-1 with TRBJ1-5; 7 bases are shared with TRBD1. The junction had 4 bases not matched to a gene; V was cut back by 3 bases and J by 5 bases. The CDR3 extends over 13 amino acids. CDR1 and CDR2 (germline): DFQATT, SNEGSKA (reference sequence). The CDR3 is CSARGTVDQPQHF. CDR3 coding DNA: TGCAGTGCTAGGGGGACAGTCGATCAGCCCCAGCATTTT.

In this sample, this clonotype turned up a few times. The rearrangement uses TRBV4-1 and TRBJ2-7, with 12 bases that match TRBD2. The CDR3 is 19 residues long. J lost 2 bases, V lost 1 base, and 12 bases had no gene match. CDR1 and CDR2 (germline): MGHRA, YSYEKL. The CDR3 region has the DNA TGCGCCAGCAGCCAAGCGGCCACCCGGACTAGCGGGGCCACCTACGAGCAGTACTTC. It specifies CASSQAATRTSGATYEQYF.

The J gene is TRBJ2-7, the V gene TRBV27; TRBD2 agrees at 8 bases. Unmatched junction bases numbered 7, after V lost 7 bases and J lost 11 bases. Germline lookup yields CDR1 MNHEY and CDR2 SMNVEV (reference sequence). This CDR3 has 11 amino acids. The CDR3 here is CASTGGGREYF. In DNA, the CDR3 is TGTGCCAGCACGGGGGGGGGCCGAGAGTACTTC.

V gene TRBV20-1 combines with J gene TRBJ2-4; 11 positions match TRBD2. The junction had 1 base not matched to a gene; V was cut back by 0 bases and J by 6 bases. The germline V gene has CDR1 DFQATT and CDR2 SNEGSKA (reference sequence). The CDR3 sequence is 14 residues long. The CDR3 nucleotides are TGCAGTGCTAGAGATAGCGGGAGGGGAAACATTCAGTACTTC. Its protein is CSARDSGRGNIQYF.

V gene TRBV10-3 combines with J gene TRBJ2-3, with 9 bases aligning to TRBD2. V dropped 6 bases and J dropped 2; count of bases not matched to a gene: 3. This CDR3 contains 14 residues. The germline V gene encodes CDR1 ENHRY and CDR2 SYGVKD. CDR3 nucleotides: TGTGCCATCAGCCAGGGACTAGCCACAGATACGCAGTATTTT. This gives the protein CAISQGLATDTQYF.

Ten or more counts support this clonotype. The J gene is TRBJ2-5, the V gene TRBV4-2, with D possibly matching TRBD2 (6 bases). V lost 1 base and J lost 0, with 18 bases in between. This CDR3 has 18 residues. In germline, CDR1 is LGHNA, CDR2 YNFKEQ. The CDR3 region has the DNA TGTGCCAGCAGCCAAGGGACGGCTAGCGAATTTTACCAAGAGACCCAGTACTTC. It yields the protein CASSQGTASEFYQETQYF.

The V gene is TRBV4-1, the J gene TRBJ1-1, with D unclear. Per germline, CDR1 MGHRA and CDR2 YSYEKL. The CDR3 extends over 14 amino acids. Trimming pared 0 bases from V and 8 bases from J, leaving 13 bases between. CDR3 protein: CASSQEISFPEAFF. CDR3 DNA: TGCGCCAGCAGCCAAGAAATCTCGTTCCCGGAAGCTTTCTTT.